These 17 T cell receptor beta chains came from one sample sequenced in a study of T cell responses to AZD1222 COVID-19 vaccine. Produced via immunoSEQ multiplex PCR; TCRdb's table is partial and in-frame only. This sample has 180,000 or so clones, with around 90% found just once. The material was peripheral blood, obtained 28 days after the second AZD1222 dose. These receptors originate from an adult who received the AZD1222 COVID-19 vaccine.

The V and J genes are TRBV3-1 (or the pseudogene TRBV3-2) and TRBJ2-5; TRBD2 aligns across 10 bases. In germline, CDR1 is LGHDT, CDR2 YNNKEL (reference sequence). J was trimmed by 5 bases and V by 0 bases; bases with no gene match: 15. This CDR3 is 19 amino acids long. This CDR3 is CASSQDSIVASGSGETQYF. The CDR3 coding sequence is TGTGCCAGCAGCCAAGATTCGATAGTGGCTAGCGGGAGCGGTGAGACCCAGTACTTC.

The J gene is TRBJ1-5, the V gene TRBV7-2; no clear D gene. This CDR3 is 13 amino acids long. CDR1 is SGHTA and CDR2 is FQGNSA in the germline V gene. The V end was cut by 3 bases, the J end by 5 bases, with 8 bases between. The CDR3 is CASSFGYDQPQHF. Written as DNA, the CDR3 is TGTGCCAGCAGCTTCGGGTACGATCAGCCCCAGCATTTT.

V usage is TRBV5-4 and J usage is TRBJ1-2; no clear D gene. The V end lost 5 bases, the J end lost 3 bases, and 14 bases lay between the germline ends. The V gene's germline CDR1 is SGHNT and CDR2 YYREEE (reference sequence). The CDR3 contains 14 residues. CDR3 loop: CASSVPKGDYGYTF. The CDR3 DNA reads TGTGCCAGCAGTGTCCCTAAAGGCGACTATGGCTACACCTTC.

The V gene is TRBV5-1, the J gene TRBJ2-3; the D call may be TRBD1 or TRBD2 (6 bases each). V lost 4 bases and J lost 4, with 16 bases in between. There are 15 residues in the CDR3. Germline CDR1 reads SGHRS; CDR2 reads YFSETQ. The CDR3 region is CASSVGVGGPDTQYF. For the CDR3, the DNA is TGCGCCAGCAGCGTTGGGGTCGGGGGCCCAGATACGCAGTATTTT.

The V call is TRBV30, the J call TRBJ1-3; D possibly corresponds to TRBD1 (5 bases). This CDR3 is 15 amino acids long. CDR1 GTSNPN and CDR2 SVGIG come from the germline V gene (reference sequence). Trimming removed 4 bases at V and 1 base at J, with 14 bases between. This chain's CDR3 is CAWTSTGGSGNTIYF. In DNA, the CDR3 is TGTGCCTGGACATCAACCGGGGGTTCTGGAAACACCATATATTTT.

The genes are TRBV11-2 and TRBJ2-3; D may be TRBD1 (6 bases). The CDR3 runs 15 residues. Trimming shortened V by 5 bases and J by 2 bases, and 14 bases separated the two germline ends. CDR1 and CDR2 from the germline V gene are SGHAT and FQNNGV. CDR3 DNA: TGTGCCAGCAGCGGCGGACAGTTCTCCACAGATACGCAGTATTTT. Translation gives CASSGGQFSTDTQYF.

This chain links TRBV30 with TRBJ2-5; a possible D gene is TRBD1 (5 bases). There are 12 residues in the CDR3. In germline, CDR1 is GTSNPN, CDR2 SVGIG (reference sequence). The CDR3 is CALVTAGETQYF. For the CDR3, the DNA is TGTGCTCTTGTCACGGCAGGGGAGACCCAGTACTTC. Combining the CDR3 with reference TRBV30 and TRBJ2-5 gives the whole variable domain SQTIHQWPATLVQPVGSPLSLECTVEGTSNPNLYWYRQAAGRGLQLLFYSVGIGQISSEVPQNLSASRPQDRQFILSSKKLLLSDSGFYLCALVTAGETQYFGPGTRLLVL.

The rearrangement uses TRBV6-1 and TRBJ2-1, with a tentative D call TRBD1 (5 bases). Per germline, CDR1 MNHNS and CDR2 SASEGT. The CDR3 covers 12 residues. V was shortened by 3 bases and J by 7 bases, with 7 bases between the two germline ends. The CDR3 reads CASSDRANEQFF. The DNA of the CDR3 is TGTGCCAGCAGTGACAGGGCGAATGAGCAGTTCTTC.

The J gene is TRBJ1-3, the V gene TRBV18; D is ambiguous. The CDR3 totals 16 residues. Germline V gene lookup returns CDR1 KGHSH and CDR2 LQKENI. V was trimmed by 2 bases and J by 4 bases, leaving 15 bases between them. This CDR3 reads CASSPTIGVEGNTIYF. The DNA of the CDR3 is TGTGCCAGCTCACCAACCATCGGGGTCGAAGGAAACACCATATATTTT.

V usage is TRBV7-2 and J usage is TRBJ2-7, with a possible D match to TRBD1 (5 bases). The CDR3 extends over 11 amino acids. V lost 3 bases, J lost 7 bases, and 7 bases lay in between. Germline V gene lookup returns CDR1 SGHTA and CDR2 FQGNSA. The DNA for the CDR3 is TGTGCCAGCAGCTTCCAGGGAGAGCAGTACTTC. Protein product: CASSFQGEQYF. Drawing the rest from reference TRBV7-2 and TRBJ2-7, the complete variable domain is GAGVSQSPSNKVTEKGKDVELRCDPISGHTALYWYRQSLGQGLEFLIYFQGNSAPDKSGLPSDRFSAERTGGSVSTLTIQRTQQEDSAVYLCASSFQGEQYFGPGTRLTVT.

The rearrangement joins TRBV30 to TRBJ2-3, with D perhaps matching TRBD2 (6 bases). Deletions cut 5 bases from V and 0 bases from J, with 12 bases between. Per germline, CDR1 GTSNPN and CDR2 SVGIG (reference sequence). The CDR3 totals 14 residues. The CDR3 spells CAWDPGVSTDTQYF. CDR3 DNA sequence: TGTGCCTGGGATCCGGGAGTTAGCACAGATACGCAGTATTTT. The variable domain in full, completed from reference TRBV30 and TRBJ2-3, reads SQTIHQWPATLVQPVGSPLSLECTVEGTSNPNLYWYRQAAGRGLQLLFYSVGIGQISSEVPQNLSASRPQDRQFILSSKKLLLSDSGFYLCAWDPGVSTDTQYFGPGTRLTVL.

This chain links TRBV3-1 (or the pseudogene TRBV3-2) with TRBJ2-1; 7 positions match TRBD1. Germline CDR1 and CDR2: LGHDT and YNNKEL (reference sequence). V trimming: 4 bases; J trimming: 5 bases; junction bases outside the gene matches: 17. This CDR3 comprises 18 residues. In DNA form, the CDR3 reads TGTGCCAGCAGCCTACCAGGGGGACAAAGATTTTCCGACAATGAGCAGTTCTTC. It encodes CASSLPGGQRFSDNEQFF.

This clone is a singleton in its sample. The V call is TRBV25-1, the J call TRBJ1-6; D remains unclear. Germline CDR1 and CDR2: MGHDK and SYGVNS. The CDR3 is 14 residues long. Deletions cut 1 base from V and 7 bases from J, with 8 bases between. The CDR3 region is CASSELGRNSPLHF. CDR3 nucleotide sequence: TGTGCCAGCAGTGAATTGGGTAGAAATTCACCCCTCCACTTT.

The V and J genes are TRBV30 and TRBJ2-3; no definite D call. CDR1 is GTSNPN, CDR2 SVGIG, per germline (reference sequence). V was trimmed by 2 bases and J by 0 bases, leaving 9 bases between them. There are 14 residues in the CDR3. The CDR3, as DNA: TGTGCCTGGAGTCCCGATCCCAGCACAGATACGCAGTATTTT. It is translated as CAWSPDPSTDTQYF.

The rearrangement joins TRBV19 to TRBJ2-2; 10 bases match TRBD1. The CDR3 loop spans 16 amino acids. With 4 bases clipped from V and 5 bases from J, the junction kept 7 bases outside the gene matches. Germline V gene lookup returns CDR1 LNHDA and CDR2 SQIVND (reference sequence). CDR3 amino acids: CASSTGGQGRTGELFF. The CDR3, as DNA: TGTGCCAGTAGTACTGGGGGACAGGGGCGAACCGGGGAGCTGTTTTTT.

This CDR3 reads CASSATGDSNQPQHF. Here the CDR3 DNA reads TGTGCCAGCAGCGCAACGGGGGACAGCAATCAGCCCCAGCATTTT. The V call is TRBV6-4, the J call TRBJ1-5; perhaps TRBD1 as D (5 bases). The V end lost 6 bases, the J end lost 1 base, and 13 bases lay between the germline ends. The CDR3 is made up of 15 amino acids. From germline, CDR1 is MRHNA and CDR2 SNTAGT.

This chain links TRBV3-1 (or the pseudogene TRBV3-2) with TRBJ1-3; the D gene is possibly TRBD1 (5 bases). V dropped 5 bases and J dropped 7 bases, with 18 bases sitting between them. Germline loops: CDR1 LGHDT, CDR2 YNNKEL (reference sequence). This CDR3 is built from 15 residues. The CDR3 sequence is CASSGGAPGENTIYF. The CDR3, as DNA: TGTGCCAGCAGCGGCGGGGCGCCGGGGGAGAACACCATATATTTT.